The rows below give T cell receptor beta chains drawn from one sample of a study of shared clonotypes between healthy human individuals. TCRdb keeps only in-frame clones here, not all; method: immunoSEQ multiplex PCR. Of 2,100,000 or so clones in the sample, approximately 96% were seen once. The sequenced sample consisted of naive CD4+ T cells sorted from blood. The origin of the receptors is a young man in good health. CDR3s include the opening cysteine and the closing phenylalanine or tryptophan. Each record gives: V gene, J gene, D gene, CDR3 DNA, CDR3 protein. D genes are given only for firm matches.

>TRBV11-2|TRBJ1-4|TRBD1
TGTGCCAGCAGCCTTGGGACAGGGGTCGAAAAACTGTTTTTT
CASSLGTGVEKLFF
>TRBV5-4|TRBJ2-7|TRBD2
TGTGCCAGCAGCTTGGCGGGGGGTCCCTACGAGCAGTACTTC
CASSLAGGPYEQYF
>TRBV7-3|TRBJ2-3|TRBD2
TGTGCCAGCAGCTTCGGGGGGACAGATACGCAGTATTTT
CASSFGGTDTQYF
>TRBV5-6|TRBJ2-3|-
TGTGCCAGCAGCCTGCTCTCCCCAGTTGATACGCAGTATTTT
CASSLLSPVDTQYF
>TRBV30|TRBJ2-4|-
TGTGCCTGGAGGACTCAGGTTCTCCCCGGGAACATTCAGTACTTC
CAWRTQVLPGNIQYF
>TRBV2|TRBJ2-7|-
TGTGCCAGCAGCGCCGAACGGGACGCCACCAGCTCCTACGAGCAGTACTTC
CASSAERDATSSYEQYF
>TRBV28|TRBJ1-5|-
TGTGCCAGCAGCCGCGCCCCAGGGGGCAATCAGCCCCAGCATTTT
CASSRAPGGNQPQHF
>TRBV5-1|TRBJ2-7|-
TGCGCCAGCAGCTTGGCGGTAGAGGGCGAGCAGTACTTC
CASSLAVEGEQYF
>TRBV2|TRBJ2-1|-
TGTGCCAGCAGTGAAGCCGTACGGTTTGAGCAGTTCTTC
CASSEAVRFEQFF
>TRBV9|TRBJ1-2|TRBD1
TGTGCCAGCAGCCCTTCGGACAGGGGGTATGGCTACACCTTC
CASSPSDRGYGYTF
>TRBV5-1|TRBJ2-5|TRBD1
TGCGCCAGCAGCTCGGACAGGGGCACGGTGCAAGAGACCCAGTACTTC
CASSSDRGTVQETQYF
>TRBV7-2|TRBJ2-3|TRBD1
TGTGCCAGCAGACCCACAGGGGGCCGCACAGATACGCAGTATTTT
CASRPTGGRTDTQYF
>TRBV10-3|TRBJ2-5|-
TGTGCCACCAATAACTACCAAGAGACCCAGTACTTC
CATNNYQETQYF
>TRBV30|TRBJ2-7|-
TGTGCCTGGAGTGTACGGGGCGAGCAGTACTTC
CAWSVRGEQYF